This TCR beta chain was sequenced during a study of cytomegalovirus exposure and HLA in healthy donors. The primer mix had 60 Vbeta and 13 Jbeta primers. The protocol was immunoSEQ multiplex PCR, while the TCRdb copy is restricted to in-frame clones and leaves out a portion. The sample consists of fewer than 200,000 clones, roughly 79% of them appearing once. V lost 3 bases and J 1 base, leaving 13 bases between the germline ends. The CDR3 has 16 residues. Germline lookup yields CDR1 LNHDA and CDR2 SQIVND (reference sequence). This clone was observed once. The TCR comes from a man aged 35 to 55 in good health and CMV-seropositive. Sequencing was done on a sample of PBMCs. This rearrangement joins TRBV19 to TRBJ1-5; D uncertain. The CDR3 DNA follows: TGTGCCAGTAGTATTGGCAGATTCTTGAGCAATCAGCCCCAGCATTTT. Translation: CASSIGRFLSNQPQHF.